This T cell receptor beta chain is drawn from a study of T-cell memory formation after mild COVID-19. About the research overall: Largely donor-specific sequence clusters came from a couple of donors.

This CDR3 region has 15 residues. V gave up 3 bases and J gave up 4 bases; unmatched junction bases: 4. Regarding the study as a whole: Within pre-infection memory, some responding clones were found, suggesting cross-reactive memory joined. For second-wave clones that peaked at day 37, SARS-CoV-2 specificity went unverified.

Each CDR3 protein gets one entry after TCRdb re-called the 5' RACE reads with MiXCR. The table shows about 140,000 distinct CDR3 sequences, with about 14% occurring only once. In regard to this clonotype: The antigen is not known.

This chain connects TRBV12-3 or TRBV12-4 to TRBJ2-2; 8 bases line up with TRBD2. Specimen: PBMCs or a T cell subset sorted from them (not recorded which). The source of this sequence is an adult woman who had mild COVID-19 (a few samples of this study predate the infection). Cell type and time point are not known. The CDR3 sequence: CASSFGGVRTGELFF. The CDR3 region has the DNA TGTGCCAGCAGTTTCGGGGGGGTTCGCACCGGGGAGCTGTTTTTT.